The 25 T cell receptor beta chains reported below all come from one sample, sequenced in a study of blood T cell repertoires in COVID-19. Assay used: immunoSEQ multiplex PCR; TCRdb lists only in-frame clones, some missing. The sample has about 80,000 clones, over 70% seen once. Specimen: peripheral blood. The source of these receptors is a human donor in a cohort sampled during active COVID-19.

This clone was seen a few times. CDR3 in amino acids: CATSRGGLAGGQEQFF. The DNA of the CDR3 is TGTGCCACCAGCAGAGGGGGACTAGCGGGAGGACAAGAGCAGTTCTTC. The gene calls are TRBV15 and TRBJ2-1; 15 bases fit TRBD2. Germline loops: CDR1 LNHNV, CDR2 YYDKDF (reference sequence). The ends lost 1 base at V and 10 bases at J; junction bases unmatched: 5. The CDR3 runs 16 residues.

J is TRBJ1-1 and V is TRBV2; D gene uncertain. The germline CDR1 and CDR2 sequences are SNHLY and FYNNEI. Trimming shortened V by 6 bases and J by 4 bases, and 21 bases separated the two germline ends. The CDR3 runs 16 residues. The CDR3 sequence is CASRSTRAGEATEAFF. CDR3 DNA sequence: TGTGCCAGCAGATCCACCCGTGCGGGTGAGGCCACTGAAGCTTTCTTT.

V and J are TRBV5-6 and TRBJ1-1; D is unresolved. Germline V gene lookup returns CDR1 SGHDT and CDR2 YYEEEE. Trimming shortened V by 0 bases and J by 2 bases, and 20 bases separated the two germline ends. This CDR3 is 18 amino acids long. Here the CDR3 DNA reads TGTGCCAGCAGCTTGGCCAGCCAAGGCACCCGGGGAAACACTGAAGCTTTCTTT. Protein: CASSLASQGTRGNTEAFF.

This chain links TRBV28 with TRBJ1-5, with D possibly being TRBD1 (5 bases). Trimming stripped 2 bases from V and 3 bases from J, with 11 bases between. Germline V gives CDR1 MDHEN, CDR2 SYDVKM. CDR3 length: 15 amino acids. CDR3 nucleotide sequence: TGTGCCAGCAGTTTAGGGACTTCAAACAATCAGCCCCAGCATTTT. As protein: CASSLGTSNNQPQHF.

The gene calls are TRBV3-1 (or the pseudogene TRBV3-2) and TRBJ2-7; D unclear. The germline gives CDR1 LGHDT, CDR2 YNNKEL (reference sequence). Trimming took off 0 bases at V and 4 bases at J, with 13 bases between the two ends. This CDR3 spans 15 amino acids. The chain's CDR3 is CASSQDTLLEYEQYF. The CDR3 DNA is TGTGCCAGCAGCCAAGATACCCTGTTGGAGTACGAGCAGTACTTC.

The chain employs TRBV19 and TRBJ1-6; perhaps TRBD1 as D (5 bases). The CDR3 has 14 amino acids. The V and J ends lost 6 bases and 10 bases respectively, with 16 bases between them. Germline-derived CDR1 and CDR2 are LNHDA and SQIVND (reference sequence). The CDR3 is CASSPGGDRSPLHF. The CDR3 nucleotides read TGTGCCAGTAGCCCCGGAGGGGATCGCTCACCCCTCCACTTT.

The chain uses TRBV28 and TRBJ1-5, with D maybe TRBD1 (6 bases). V dropped 2 bases and J dropped 5 bases, with 13 bases sitting between them. The CDR3 covers 15 residues. Germline V gene lookup returns CDR1 MDHEN and CDR2 SYDVKM. The CDR3 loop reads CASSLVLNRDQPQHF. In DNA form, the CDR3 reads TGTGCCAGCAGTTTAGTCCTTAACAGGGATCAGCCCCAGCATTTT.

This chain links TRBV27 with TRBJ1-1, with 8 bases matching TRBD1. The CDR3 is made up of 17 amino acids. V shed 2 bases and J 0 bases; nucleotides not matched to a gene: 8. Germline CDR1 and CDR2: MNHEY and SMNVEV (reference sequence). For the CDR3, the DNA is TGTGCCAGCAGTTTAAGAGACAGGGGCCAAATGAACACTGAAGCTTTCTTT. Protein product: CASSLRDRGQMNTEAFF.

The gene calls are TRBV6-6 and TRBJ1-2; D is undetermined. The V gene lost 6 bases and the J gene lost 4 bases, with 12 bases spanning the gap. CDR1 is MNHNY, CDR2 SVGAGI, per germline (reference sequence). The length of the CDR3 is 13 residues. This CDR3 is CASSLDTSYGYTF. DNA for the CDR3: TGTGCCAGCAGCCTTGACACCAGCTATGGCTACACCTTC.

This sequence joins TRBV19 and TRBJ2-1; D is perhaps TRBD2 (6 bases). The CDR3 sequence is 15 residues long. Trimming pared 2 bases from V and 3 bases from J, leaving 11 bases between. The germline gives CDR1 LNHDA, CDR2 SQIVND (reference sequence). In DNA form, the CDR3 reads TGTGCCAGTAGTATATCCTTAGCGGACTACAATGAGCAGTTCTTC. The encoded protein is CASSISLADYNEQFF. The complete variable domain, with remaining parts taken from reference TRBV19 and TRBJ2-1, reads DGGITQSPKYLFRKEGQNVTLSCEQNLNHDAMYWYRQDPGQGLRLIYYSQIVNDFQKGDIAEGYSVSREKKESFPLTVTSAQKNPTAFYLCASSISLADYNEQFFGPGTRLTVL.

V is TRBV19 and J is TRBJ1-5; D gene unclear. CDR1 is LNHDA and CDR2 is SQIVND in the germline V gene (reference sequence). V lost 3 bases to trimming and J lost 3 bases, with 6 bases between them. The CDR3 length is 13 residues. CDR3 region: CASSMRANQPQHF. CDR3 nucleotide sequence: TGTGCCAGTAGTATGAGGGCCAATCAGCCCCAGCATTTT.

The chain carries TRBV2 and TRBJ2-3; D unclear. The CDR3 is 12 residues long. The germline gives CDR1 SNHLY, CDR2 FYNNEI. Trimming shortened V by 4 bases and J by 3 bases, and 5 bases separated the two germline ends. In DNA form, the CDR3 reads TGTGCCAGCAGTGGCGAGACAGATACGCAGTATTTT. It encodes CASSGETDTQYF.

CDR3 residues: CASSPGGTGAEAFF. In nucleotides, the CDR3 is TGTGCCAGCAGCCCGGGAGGGACAGGGGCTGAAGCTTTCTTT. This chain uses TRBV9 with TRBJ1-1, with 10 bases identical to TRBD1. This CDR3 spans 14 amino acids. The germline gives CDR1 SGDLS, CDR2 YYNGEE. J gave up 6 bases and V 4 bases, and 6 bases lay outside the gene matches.

The V and J genes are TRBV29-1 and TRBJ1-5; D is possibly TRBD1 (6 bases). The V and J ends lost 0 bases and 7 bases respectively, with 19 bases between them. The CDR3 extends over 16 amino acids. Germline CDR1 SQVTM, CDR2 ANQGSEA. The CDR3 reads CSVEDPQGKPGQPQHF. The CDR3 DNA reads TGCAGCGTTGAAGATCCTCAGGGGAAACCTGGACAGCCCCAGCATTTT.

This sequence joins TRBV18 and TRBJ2-5, with D perhaps TRBD1 (5 bases). The CDR3 totals 16 residues. Trimming cost V 0 bases and J 5 bases, with 16 bases left between them. Looked up from germline, CDR1 is KGHSH and CDR2 is LQKENI. This CDR3 reads CASSPPAIKGAETQYF. The CDR3 DNA sequence: TGTGCCAGCTCACCACCCGCCATAAAAGGGGCGGAGACCCAGTACTTC.

This chain links TRBV5-5 with TRBJ1-2; TRBD1 agrees at 7 bases. The ends lost 4 bases at V and 2 bases at J; junction bases unmatched: 8. This CDR3 region has 15 residues. The V gene's germline CDR1 is SGHKS and CDR2 YYEKEE (reference sequence). CDR3 loop: CASSLNRGSNYGYTF. As DNA, the CDR3 is TGTGCCAGCAGCCTAAACAGGGGATCAAACTATGGCTACACCTTC.

This sequence joins TRBV6-5 and TRBJ1-2; a possible D gene is TRBD1 (6 bases). This CDR3 has 15 amino acids. Per germline, CDR1 MNHEY and CDR2 SVGAGI. The V and J ends lost 1 base and 0 bases respectively, with 9 bases between them. The CDR3 reads CASSYLGGANYGYTF. Written as DNA, the CDR3 is TGTGCCAGCAGTTACTTAGGGGGGGCTAACTATGGCTACACCTTC.

This clone showed up many times. DNA of the CDR3: TGTGCCAGCAGCTTCAGGGGGCACAATCAGCCCCAGCATTTT. Protein product: CASSFRGHNQPQHF. This chain uses TRBV7-8 with TRBJ1-5; 8 bases are a match to TRBD1. The germline CDR1 and CDR2 sequences are SGHVS and FQNEAQ. The V and J ends lost 3 bases and 3 bases, in that order; junction bases with no gene match: 1. CDR3 length: 14 amino acids.

The J gene is TRBJ1-2, the V gene TRBV4-1; 7 bases align to TRBD1. Germline trimming cut 2 bases from V and 10 bases from J; bases unmatched to any gene: 7. Germline assignment: CDR1 MGHRA and CDR2 YSYEKL. The CDR3 runs 13 residues. CDR3 nucleotides: TGCGCCAGCAGCCAATACCTCACAGGGGACTACACCTTC. Its translation: CASSQYLTGDYTF.

Notes on this clone: The junction and the germline gene differ at one end; a read error may be behind it. The chain joins TRBV10-3 to TRBJ2-3, with 9 bases identical to TRBD2. CDR1 is ENHRY, CDR2 SYGVKD, per germline. The CDR3 consists of 15 residues. CDR3 loop: CAIKGLGTSRDTQYF. The CDR3 DNA is TGTGCCATCAAGGGCCTTGGGACTAGCAGAGATACGCAGTATTTT.

The gene calls are TRBV12-3 or TRBV12-4 and TRBJ1-2; D is unclear. V was trimmed by 3 bases and J by 7 bases, leaving 12 bases between them. The CDR3 length is 13 residues. CDR3 sequence reads: CASSLGSQLGYTF. The CDR3 bases are TGTGCCAGCAGTTTGGGCTCACAACTTGGCTACACCTTC.

The CDR3 coding sequence is TGTGCCAGCAGTCTCCCGGACAATGAGCAGTTCTTC. It codes for CASSLPDNEQFF. The chain links TRBV12-3 or TRBV12-4 to TRBJ2-1; D unclear. The CDR3 has 12 amino acids. Trimming pared 5 bases from V and 5 bases from J, leaving 7 bases between.

The V gene is TRBV2, the J gene TRBJ2-5; 7 bases match TRBD2. The V segment lost 10 bases and the J segment 2 bases; nucleotides outside the gene matches: 13. Germline V gene data show CDR1 as SNHLY and CDR2 as FYNNEI. The CDR3 is 15 amino acids. Here the CDR3 DNA reads TGTGCCACCTCGCCCGGACTAGGACTACAAGAGACCCAGTACTTC. It specifies CATSPGLGLQETQYF.

This chain joins TRBV6-5 and TRBJ2-1; TRBD2 is a possible D gene (5 bases). Germline CDR1 MNHEY, CDR2 SVGAGI. The CDR3 extends over 14 amino acids. The V gene lost 6 bases and the J gene lost 6 bases, with 15 bases spanning the gap. CDR3 residues: CASRPPGKVNEQFF. CDR3 in DNA: TGTGCCAGCAGGCCCCCCGGGAAGGTCAATGAGCAGTTCTTC.

The chain couples TRBV6-5 to TRBJ2-7, with 12 bases matching TRBD2. The junction had 3 bases not matched to a gene; V was cut back by 6 bases and J by 0 bases. From germline, CDR1 is MNHEY and CDR2 SVGAGI. The CDR3 is made up of 15 amino acids. As DNA, the CDR3 is TGTGCCAGCAGCGTACTAGCGGGAGGCTCCTACGAGCAGTACGTC. Protein sequence: CASSVLAGGSYEQYV.